A single sample gave rise to the 21 T cell receptor beta chains below, sequenced in a study of blood T cells in healthy people across ages. A second PCR of about 6 to 12 cycles used a sample-barcoded 5' primer and a J-beta primer mix. TCRdb re-derived calls from the 5' RACE reads in MiXCR, one entry per CDR3 protein. The data contain 550,000 to 750,000 distinct CDR3 sequences, around 21% of them seen just once; the ten biggest clones take up under 4%. The sample consisted of blood. These receptors all stem from an older man in good health.

For this clonotype: A read error may account for a junction end that differs from germline. The chain recombines TRBV7-9 with TRBJ2-5, with D possibly being TRBD1 (5 bases). CDR3 length: 14 residues. Germline CDR1 reads SEHNR; CDR2 reads FQNEAQ (reference sequence). The CDR3 here is CASRFGTGQETQYF. For the CDR3, the DNA is TGCGCCAGCAGATTCGGCACAGGTCAAGAGACCCAGTACTTC.

This clonotype has just a few counts. The J gene is TRBJ2-5, the V gene TRBV19; TRBD2 is a possible D gene (5 bases). V was pared by 10 bases and J by 1 base, with 19 bases between. Germline V CDR1 and CDR2: LNHDA, SQIVND (reference sequence). CDR3 length: 15 amino acids. The CDR3 DNA follows: TGTGCCACCCGAAGCTTCGGGGAGACCCAAGAGACCCAGTACTTC. Amino acid sequence: CATRSFGETQETQYF.

This clonotype was observed a handful of times. The chain uses TRBV25-1 and TRBJ2-2; TRBD1 is a possible D gene (6 bases). Germline-derived CDR1 and CDR2 are MGHDK and SYGVNS. This CDR3 is 16 amino acids long. V lost 2 bases and J lost 3, with 13 bases in between. The CDR3 spells CASSEKQGLDTGELFF. CDR3 DNA: TGTGCCAGCAGTGAAAAGCAGGGGCTAGACACCGGGGAGCTGTTTTTT.

This clonotype was counted ten times or more. The junction departs from the called germline gene at one end, perhaps through a read error. The chain joins TRBV27 to TRBJ2-1; D remains ambiguous. This CDR3 has 14 residues. Germline assignment: CDR1 MNHEY and CDR2 SMNVEV (reference sequence). The CDR3 reads CASSPQSSYNEQFF. The CDR3 DNA reads as TGCGCCAGCAGCCCACAGAGCTCCTACAATGAGCAGTTCTTC.

This clonotype has a single count. The V and J genes are TRBV20-1 and TRBJ1-1; tentatively, D is TRBD1 (6 bases). CDR3 length: 15 amino acids. Per the germline V gene, CDR1 is DFQATT and CDR2 is SNEGSKA (reference sequence). The CDR3 loop reads CRGGGSLGRNTEAFF. The DNA of the CDR3 is TGCAGGGGGGGGGGCAGTCTGGGGCGGAACACTGAAGCTTTCTTT.

This clonotype was seen a few times. This chain uses TRBV12-3 or TRBV12-4 with TRBJ2-2, with 8 bases lining up with TRBD1. V lost 0 bases, J lost 5 bases, and 5 bases stayed unmatched. The CDR3 loop spans 16 amino acids. The CDR3 DNA is TGTGCCAGCAGTTTAGCTAGGACAGGGAAAACCGGGGAGCTGTTTTTT. This gives the protein CASSLARTGKTGELFF.

This clonotype was counted a few times. The rearrangement links TRBV5-1 to TRBJ2-4; no reliable D call. Germline assignment: CDR1 SGHRS and CDR2 YFSETQ. The CDR3 loop spans 15 amino acids. The germline V and J ends were trimmed by 4 bases and 1 base, with 12 bases remaining between them. The CDR3 loop reads CASSLPVGAKNIQYF. The CDR3 nucleotides read TGCGCCAGCAGCCTACCCGTAGGGGCCAAAAACATTCAGTACTTC.

The chain combines TRBV11-2 with TRBJ2-2; D not certain. Germline values: CDR1 SGHAT, CDR2 FQNNGV. V gave up 1 base and J gave up 3 bases, with 9 bases separating them. The CDR3 is made up of 15 amino acids. CDR3 in amino acids: CASSLGPSDTGELFF. In DNA form, the CDR3 reads TGTGCCAGCAGCTTAGGACCCTCTGACACCGGGGAGCTGTTTTTT.

V is TRBV19 and J is TRBJ2-7; 7 nucleotides agree with TRBD2. V lost 3 bases and J lost 0; bases outside the gene matches: 5. The CDR3 is 15 residues long. The germline CDR1 and CDR2 sequences are LNHDA and SQIVND (reference sequence). CDR3 sequence (DNA): TGTGCCAGTAGTATTACTAGCGTCGACTCCTACGAGCAGTACTTC. Translation gives CASSITSVDSYEQYF.

The chain recombines TRBV29-1 with TRBJ2-2; 8 bases agree with TRBD2. This CDR3 contains 16 residues. Trimming at V came to 7 bases and at J to 4 bases, leaving 14 bases not matched to a gene. Per germline, CDR1 SQVTM and CDR2 ANQGSEA. CDR3 bases: TGCAGCGCCCAGGGAGCGGGAGTTGTAAGCACCGGGGAGCTGTTTTTT. Amino acids: CSAQGAGVVSTGELFF.

In this sample, this clonotype turned up a few times. The chain recombines TRBV7-2 with TRBJ1-1; D is uncertain. The CDR3 totals 16 residues. Trimming left V 0 bases short and J 2 bases short, with 13 bases between. Per germline, CDR1 SGHTA and CDR2 FQGNSA. The CDR3 bases are TGTGCCAGCAGCTTAGCGCAGATAGGTACTAACACTGAAGCTTTCTTT. Protein product: CASSLAQIGTNTEAFF.

This clonotype was seen repeatedly, ten times or more. V gene TRBV5-1 combines with J gene TRBJ2-5, with 7 bases lining up with TRBD2. Germline V lookup: CDR1 SGHRS, CDR2 YFSETQ. The CDR3 sequence is 16 residues long. V lost 4 bases and J lost 4; bases outside the gene matches: 13. CDR3: CASSRDRTSKGETQYF. CDR3 nucleotide sequence: TGCGCCAGCAGCAGGGATCGGACTAGTAAAGGAGAGACCCAGTACTTC.

This clonotype turned up a few times. J is TRBJ2-7 and V is TRBV4-1, with D uncertain. From germline, CDR1 is MGHRA and CDR2 YSYEKL. The length of the CDR3 is 13 residues. Trimming took 1 base from V and 3 from J, leaving 7 bases between them. CDR3 protein: CASSQGPLYEQYF. The CDR3 coding sequence is TGCGCCAGCAGCCAAGGTCCTCTCTACGAGCAGTACTTC.

The chain has TRBV2 and TRBJ1-5; tentatively, D is TRBD1 (6 bases). CDR1 and CDR2 (germline): SNHLY, FYNNEI. This CDR3 has 14 amino acids. The ends were cut back, 2 bases at V and 5 bases at J, with 10 bases in the middle. CDR3 nucleotide sequence: TGTGCCAGCAGTGAATACAGGGATTATCAGCCCCAGCATTTT. It encodes CASSEYRDYQPQHF.

V and J are TRBV12-3 or TRBV12-4 and TRBJ2-7; D is unresolved. This CDR3 contains 12 residues. The ends were cut back, 8 bases at V and 5 bases at J, with 13 bases in the middle. CDR3 sequence (DNA): TGTGCCAGCCGTTCGAGCTCTCACGAGCAGTACTTC. This gives the protein CASRSSSHEQYF.

To note about this clonotype: A much larger clone differs from this one at a single base, so this may be a read error. The V and J genes are TRBV19 and TRBJ2-1, with D possibly matching TRBD2 (5 bases). The J call may be wrong; the DNA end is better matched by TRBJ2-5. The CDR3 is made up of 14 amino acids. Germline V CDR1 and CDR2: LNHDA, SQIVND (reference sequence). This chain's CDR3 is CASSIEYFSEAQYF. In DNA, the CDR3 is TGTGCCAGTAGTATTGAGTATTTTAGCGAGGCCCAGTACTTC.

This chain uses TRBV28 with TRBJ1-4; weak D call: TRBD1 (6 bases). The CDR3 covers 13 residues. The germline V gene has CDR1 MDHEN and CDR2 SYDVKM. Deletions cut 6 bases from V and 8 bases from J, with 13 bases between. In DNA, the CDR3 is TGTGCCAGCAGCTCCGGGGGCCTGGAAAAACTGTTTTTT. As protein: CASSSGGLEKLFF.

V usage is TRBV6-5 and J usage is TRBJ2-5; TRBD2 matches at 12 bases. In germline, CDR1 is MNHEY, CDR2 SVGAGI. This CDR3 is built from 19 residues. J was trimmed by 1 base and V by 0 bases; bases with no gene match: 9. The CDR3 sequence: CASSYSALAGGGGQETQYF. DNA of the CDR3: TGTGCCAGCAGTTACTCGGCACTAGCGGGAGGTGGAGGCCAAGAGACCCAGTACTTC.

This clonotype was observed a few times. This chain uses TRBV28 with TRBJ2-3; D is ambiguous. CDR3 size: 13 residues. Germline V lookup: CDR1 MDHEN, CDR2 SYDVKM. V gave up 7 bases and J gave up 4 bases, with 12 bases separating them. Here the CDR3 DNA reads TGTGCCAGCATGAACTTAGCCCCAGATACGCAGTATTTT. Its translation: CASMNLAPDTQYF.

This clonotype was found many times. The CDR3 sequence: CASSIFPQETQYF. DNA of the CDR3: TGTGCCAGTAGTATATTCCCCCAAGAGACCCAGTACTTC. The chain carries TRBV19 and TRBJ2-5; no clear D gene. V was trimmed by 2 bases and J by 1 base, leaving 5 bases between them. This CDR3 region has 13 residues. Germline-derived CDR1 and CDR2 are LNHDA and SQIVND (reference sequence). The complete variable domain, with remaining parts taken from reference TRBV19 and TRBJ2-5, reads DGGITQSPKYLFRKEGQNVTLSCEQNLNHDAMYWYRQDPGQGLRLIYYSQIVNDFQKGDIAEGYSVSREKKESFPLTVTSAQKNPTAFYLCASSIFPQETQYFGPGTRLLVL.

This clonotype was seen more than once but under ten times. The chain employs TRBV20-1 and TRBJ1-1; D is unresolved. CDR3 length: 14 amino acids. CDR1 DFQATT and CDR2 SNEGSKA come from the germline V gene (reference sequence). Trimming stripped 0 bases from V and 1 base from J, with 9 bases between. The CDR3 nucleotides are TGCAGTGCTAGAGAGGCAGGTTGGAACACTGAAGCTTTCTTT. Its protein is CSAREAGWNTEAFF.